This T cell receptor beta chain was sequenced in a study of regulatory T cells in long-lasting Graves disease. General study findings and limits: Persistent patients shared more public clonotypes (roughly 2,500) than new patients (more than 900). The study found TRBV28, TRBJ1-2 and TRBJ2-5 favored in persistent disease.

Germline V gives CDR1 SGDLS, CDR2 YYNGEE. The CDR3 is 15 residues long. The sample's time point: newly diagnosed GD, antithyroid drugs for less than 3 months. The TCR library was prepared using RNA isolated from PBMCs. Details on this clonotype: Its antigen is not known.

To make TCR beta libraries, researchers used iRepertoire HTBI primers and Arm-PCR of CDR3 regions. TCRdb re-called the multiplex PCR reads with MiXCR, one entry per CDR3 protein. The sample records approximately 350,000 distinct CDR3 sequences, around 15% being singletons. The data also belong to a second study, concerning T cells in Graves' hyperthyroidism and ophthalmopathy. That source adds: First-round RT-PCR of the TCR CDR3 relied on the HTBI primer set.

The V gene is TRBV9, the J gene TRBJ2-4; D unclear. The J call could be wrong; TRBJ2-3 is a better fit for the DNA end. The sequencing used peripheral blood mononuclear cells (PBMCs), collected at new diagnosis, from a patient treated with antithyroid drugs. The receptor was derived from a woman in her late teens or twenties with Graves disease. The CDR3 loop is CASSPSLLAGDTQYF. The DNA for the CDR3 is TGTGCCAGCAGCCCTTCACTCCTGGCCGGGGATACGCAGTATTTT.